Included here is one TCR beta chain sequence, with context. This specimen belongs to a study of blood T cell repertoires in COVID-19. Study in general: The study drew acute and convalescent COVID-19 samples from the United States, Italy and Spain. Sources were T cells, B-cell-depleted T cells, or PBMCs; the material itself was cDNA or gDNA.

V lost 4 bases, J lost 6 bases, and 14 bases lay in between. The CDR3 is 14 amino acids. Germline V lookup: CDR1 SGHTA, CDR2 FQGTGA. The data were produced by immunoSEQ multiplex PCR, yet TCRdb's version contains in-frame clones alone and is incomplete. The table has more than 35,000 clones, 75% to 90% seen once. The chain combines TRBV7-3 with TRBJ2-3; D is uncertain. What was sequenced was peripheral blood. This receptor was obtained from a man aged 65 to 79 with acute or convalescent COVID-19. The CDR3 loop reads CASSSTRSPDTQYF. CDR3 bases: TGTGCCAGCAGCTCCACGAGGTCCCCCGATACGCAGTATTTT.